Listed below are T cell receptor beta chains from one sample, sequenced in a study of T cell responses to AZD1222 COVID-19 vaccine. Method: immunoSEQ multiplex PCR; TCRdb's copy keeps in-frame clones and lacks some. The table records 95,000 to 100,000 clones, around 85% of them present only once. Sequenced here: peripheral blood, sampled 28 days after the second AZD1222 dose. All receptors come from an adult who received the AZD1222 COVID-19 vaccine. Each CDR3 is given with its conserved first and last residue. Fields, in order: V gene, J gene, CDR3 length, CDR3 protein.

>TRBV27|TRBJ1-2|12
CASGTDFYGYTF
>TRBV19|TRBJ1-5|13
CASSGTGNQPQHF
>TRBV7-2|TRBJ1-5|15
CASSLVQEGNQPQHF
>TRBV19|TRBJ2-3|15
CASSIAGRDTDTQYF
>TRBV6-5|TRBJ1-2|12
CASSLSRGGYTF
>TRBV3-1/TRBV3-2|TRBJ2-5|15
CASSALTSAYETQYF
>TRBV15|TRBJ2-2|16
CATSRESGKNTGELFF
>TRBV7-2|TRBJ2-5|12
CASSSRLATQYF
>TRBV18|TRBJ1-2|11
CASSPEQGYTF
>TRBV7-9|TRBJ1-1|14
CASSQQGTHTEAFF
>TRBV3-1/TRBV3-2|TRBJ1-3|13
CASSLEEGNTIYF